This T cell receptor beta chain was sequenced for a study of radiation and T cells in renal cell carcinoma. This clone turned up a few times. As to time point: blood 4 weeks post-SBRT, at nephrectomy. Treatment of the sample: 15 Gy SBRT to primary tumor, nephrectomy 4 weeks later. The patient's renal cell carcinoma had clear cell pathology. Trimming stripped 3 bases from V and 2 bases from J, with 14 bases between. The germline gives CDR1 SGHRS, CDR2 YFSETQ. The CDR3 extends over 15 amino acids. Assay: immunoSEQ multiplex PCR; the TCRdb copy retains only in-frame clones and omits some. The sample has about 170,000 clones, about 85% seen once.

The rearrangement links TRBV5-1 to TRBJ1-1; D may be TRBD1 (6 bases). This specimen was blood, taken from a patient whose treatment included radiotherapy and nephrectomy. This TCR was sampled from a woman aged 50 to 60 with renal cell carcinoma. CDR3 DNA sequence: TGCGCCAGCAGCTCAGGGGTATCGAGAAACACTGAAGCTTTCTTT. Protein: CASSSGVSRNTEAFF.